These 19 T cell receptor beta chains came from one sample sequenced in a study of blood T cells in healthy people across ages. For the second PCR, which ran for 7 to 11 cycles, a sample-barcoded 5' primer and a J-beta primer mix were used. TCRdb processed the 5' RACE reads anew with MiXCR; each CDR3 protein has one entry. This table holds about 730,000 distinct CDR3 sequences, roughly two fifths found once. The sequenced sample consisted of blood. Source of these receptors: a woman aged 55 to 70 in good health.

The V gene is TRBV13, the J gene TRBJ2-4, with 8 bases aligning to TRBD2. The J call may be in error: the DNA end matches TRBJ2-7 better. Germline loops: CDR1 PRHDT, CDR2 FYEKMQ (reference sequence). The CDR3 is 15 amino acids. The CDR3 spells CASSLGPGTSYEQYF. CDR3 nucleotides: TGTGCCAGCAGCTTAGGCCCCGGGACTAGTTACGAGCAGTACTTC.

A single count supports this clonotype. The chain employs TRBV27 and TRBJ1-5; 7 positions agree with TRBD1. Germline V gene lookup returns CDR1 MNHEY and CDR2 SMNVEV (reference sequence). V trimming: 5 bases; J trimming: 2 bases; junction bases outside the gene matches: 6. CDR3 length: 15 amino acids. This chain's CDR3 is CASSTRTGRNQPQHF. As DNA, the CDR3 is TGTGCCAGCAGTACCCGGACAGGACGCAATCAGCCCCAGCATTTT.

This clonotype was counted only a few times. The chain employs TRBV12-3 or TRBV12-4 and TRBJ2-5; possibly TRBD1 for D (5 bases). The CDR3 is 14 amino acids. Trimming stripped 5 bases from V and 2 bases from J, with 12 bases between. CDR3 sequence reads: CASSGATAQETQYF. The CDR3 DNA is TGTGCCAGCAGTGGGGCTACGGCGCAAGAGACCCAGTACTTC.

This clonotype was detected once. The J gene is TRBJ1-1, the V gene TRBV4-3; no clear D gene. Germline V gene sequence: CDR1 LGHNA, CDR2 YSLEER. There are 13 residues in the CDR3. Trimming pared 4 bases from V and 0 bases from J, leaving 6 bases between. The CDR3 is CASSPFLNTEAFF. The CDR3, as DNA: TGCGCCAGCAGCCCCTTTCTGAACACTGAAGCTTTCTTT.

The chain carries TRBV10-3 and TRBJ2-3, with D unresolved. Germline lookup yields CDR1 ENHRY and CDR2 SYGVKD. CDR3 length: 16 amino acids. The germline V and J ends were trimmed by 1 base and 3 bases, with 14 bases remaining between them. The CDR3, as DNA: TGTGCCATCAGTGAGTTGGCTTCGGTTGGGACAGATACGCAGTATTTT. As protein: CAISELASVGTDTQYF.

There are many counts of this clonotype. CDR3 nucleotides: TGCAGCGTTGATTTGGCAAGTGCGAACTATGGCTACACCTTC. Protein: CSVDLASANYGYTF. The chain joins TRBV29-1 to TRBJ1-2; the D is unclear. V was trimmed by 3 bases and J by 2 bases, leaving 13 bases between them. This CDR3 has 14 residues. Germline V gives CDR1 SQVTM, CDR2 ANQGSEA.

This clonotype was observed many times. J is TRBJ2-7 and V is TRBV29-1, with D possibly matching TRBD1 (5 bases). Looked up from germline, CDR1 is SQVTM and CDR2 is ANQGSEA. The CDR3 consists of 13 residues. V lost 7 bases, J lost 6 bases, and 19 bases lay in between. CDR3 coding DNA: TGCAGCGCCGAGGACACCCAGTGGGGCGAGCAGTACTTC. Translation: CSAEDTQWGEQYF.

This clonotype occurred once. The chain joins TRBV6-5 to TRBJ2-1; no definite D call. The germline CDR1 and CDR2 sequences are MNHEY and SVGAGI. The V and J ends lost 6 bases and 5 bases respectively, with 11 bases between them. This CDR3 region has 13 residues. CDR3 coding DNA: TGTGCCAGCAGCTACGACTCGGACAATGAGCAGTTCTTC. Its protein product is CASSYDSDNEQFF.

In its sample, this clonotype was seen once. The chain carries TRBV29-1 and TRBJ2-2, with a tentative D call TRBD1 (6 bases). In germline, CDR1 is SQVTM, CDR2 ANQGSEA. The V end lost 5 bases, the J end lost 2 bases, and 12 bases lay between the germline ends. The length of the CDR3 is 14 residues. The CDR3 DNA is TGCAGCGTTTCCAGGGGAACTAACACCGGGGAGCTGTTTTTT. It yields the protein CSVSRGTNTGELFF.

The chain joins TRBV5-1 to TRBJ2-3; 16 positions agree with TRBD2. Looked up from germline, CDR1 is SGHRS and CDR2 is YFSETQ. The CDR3 is made up of 17 amino acids. V lost 5 bases to trimming and J lost 5 bases; unmatched junction nucleotides: 8. The DNA for the CDR3 is TGCGCCAGCAGTCCGGGACTAGCGGGGGGGCCCCAAGATACGCAGTATTTT. This encodes CASSPGLAGGPQDTQYF.

This clonotype was observed many times. This chain links TRBV7-2 with TRBJ2-5; 7 bases are a match to TRBD2. Germline trimming cut 5 bases from V and 3 bases from J; bases unmatched to any gene: 6. The germline V gene has CDR1 SGHTA and CDR2 FQGNSA. CDR3 length: 14 amino acids. The CDR3 loop is CASSRFLAEETQYF. The CDR3 nucleotides are TGTGCCAGCAGCCGATTCCTAGCGGAAGAGACCCAGTACTTC. Full variable domain (remainder filled in from reference TRBV7-2 and TRBJ2-5): GAGVSQSPSNKVTEKGKDVELRCDPISGHTALYWYRQSLGQGLEFLIYFQGNSAPDKSGLPSDRFSAERTGGSVSTLTIQRTQQEDSAVYLCASSRFLAEETQYFGPGTRLLVL.

The sample holds a few counts of this clonotype. CDR3 region: CASSLGEGPSDEQFF. The CDR3, as DNA: TGCGCCAGCAGCTTGGGGGAAGGGCCGAGCGATGAGCAGTTCTTC. The rearrangement joins TRBV5-1 to TRBJ2-1; D unclear. Germline V gives CDR1 SGHRS, CDR2 YFSETQ. The CDR3 spans 15 residues. The germline V and J ends were trimmed by 0 bases and 8 bases, with 15 bases remaining between them.

This rearrangement joins TRBV30 to TRBJ2-5, with 10 bases lining up with TRBD2. The J call may be faulty, since TRBJ2-7 better matches the DNA end. This CDR3 has 20 amino acids. Germline V gene lookup returns CDR1 GTSNPN and CDR2 SVGIG (reference sequence). The CDR3 here is CAWSVTQKLTLAGSHYEQYF. The CDR3 DNA sequence: TGTGCCTGGAGTGTAACCCAGAAACTCACACTAGCGGGGAGCCACTACGAGCAGTACTTC.

On this clonotype itself: The junction shows a germline mismatch at one end, possibly a read error. This rearrangement joins TRBV9 to TRBJ2-5; D uncertain. The CDR3 is made up of 14 amino acids. Germline V gene data show CDR1 as SGDLS and CDR2 as YYNGEE. In nucleotides, the CDR3 is TGTGCCAGCGGCGTTTCACCAAACCAAGAGACCCAGTACTTC. The encoded protein is CASGVSPNQETQYF.

The chain links TRBV5-6 to TRBJ2-1; 12 positions match TRBD2. Germline loops: CDR1 SGHDT, CDR2 YYEEEE. The trim removed 3 bases at V and 4 bases at J, leaving 5 bases unmatched. The CDR3 is made up of 16 amino acids. DNA for the CDR3: TGTGCCAGCAGCTCTACTGGACTAGCGGGATACAATGAGCAGTTCTTC. This sequence encodes CASSSTGLAGYNEQFF.

Comment on this clonotype: One junction end does not reproduce the germline sequence, and a read error may be involved. The gene calls are TRBV27 and TRBJ2-1; unclear D gene. The CDR3 has 13 residues. Germline V gene sequence: CDR1 MNHEY, CDR2 SMNVEV (reference sequence). The CDR3 here is CASSLGDSYEQFF. CDR3 sequence (DNA): TGTGCCAGCAGTTTAGGGGATTCCTACGAGCAGTTCTTT.

The rearrangement links TRBV7-6 to TRBJ2-1; D possibly corresponds to TRBD1 (6 bases). V lost 5 bases, J lost 5 bases, and 13 bases lay in between. The germline V gene encodes CDR1 SGHVS and CDR2 FNYEAQ. CDR3 length equals 14 residues. The CDR3, as DNA: TGTGCCAGCAGCCCCCGGACAGTCCACAATGAGCAGTTCTTC. This sequence encodes CASSPRTVHNEQFF.

There are many counts of this clonotype. This rearrangement joins TRBV29-1 to TRBJ2-5; D not certain. The CDR3 runs to 13 residues. CDR1 SQVTM and CDR2 ANQGSEA come from the germline V gene. The ends were cut back, 4 bases at V and 1 base at J, with 10 bases in the middle. CDR3 residues: CSVALGSQETQYF. CDR3 DNA: TGCAGCGTTGCATTGGGCAGCCAAGAGACCCAGTACTTC.

This clonotype was counted only a few times. The chain is built from TRBV15 and TRBJ2-1; D ambiguous. With 0 bases removed from V and 12 bases from J, the gap between germline ends came to 9 bases. The CDR3 extends over 12 amino acids. Germline V gene sequence: CDR1 LNHNV, CDR2 YYDKDF (reference sequence). The CDR3 sequence: CATSRDIYGQFF. The DNA for the CDR3 is TGTGCCACCAGCAGAGATATCTATGGGCAGTTCTTC. The full variable domain, its missing parts supplied by reference TRBV15 and TRBJ2-1, is DAMVIQNPRYQVTQFGKPVTLSCSQTLNHNVMYWYQQKSSQAPKLLFHYYDKDFNNEADTPDNFQSRRPNTSFCFLDIRSPGLGDTAMYLCATSRDIYGQFFGPGTRLTVL.